The 28 T cell receptor beta chains reported below all come from one sample, sequenced in a study of T-cell reconstitution after alpha-beta-depleted transplantation in children. Unique molecular identifiers were used in preparing the TCRbeta library. TCRdb reanalysed the PCR reads using MiXCR and keeps one entry per CDR3 protein. The repertoire holds some 840,000 distinct CDR3 sequences, under 20% seen once, with approximately 4.5% in the top ten. The sample was PBMCs, mostly from graft donor cells, taken 360 days after TCRalphabeta/CD19-depleted stem cell transplant. All receptors come from a male patient between 10 and 17 years old who had a stem cell transplant for acute lymphoblastic leukemia, so the T cells may come from the graft donor.

This clonotype was seen a handful of times. The rearrangement uses TRBV28 and TRBJ2-7; TRBD2 agrees at 10 bases. The germline V gene encodes CDR1 MDHEN and CDR2 SYDVKM. With 6 bases clipped from V and 3 bases from J, the junction kept 5 bases outside the gene matches. The CDR3 runs 14 residues. The chain's CDR3 is CASRGRTSGYEQYF. In nucleotides, the CDR3 is TGTGCCAGCAGGGGGCGGACTAGCGGCTACGAGCAGTACTTC. The entire variable domain, with the rest obtained from reference TRBV28 and TRBJ2-7, is as follows: DVKVTQSSRYLVKRTGEKVFLECVQDMDHENMFWYRQDPGLGLRLIYFSYDVKMKEKGDIPEGYSVSREKKERFSLILESASTNQTSMYLCASRGRTSGYEQYFGPGTRLTVT.

V and J are TRBV27 and TRBJ2-1; D may be TRBD1 or TRBD2 (5 bases each). Trimming left V 5 bases short and J 5 bases short, with 19 bases between. The CDR3 spans 16 residues. Germline-derived CDR1 and CDR2 are MNHEY and SMNVEV (reference sequence). The CDR3 region is CASSPLRGGRNNEQFF. The CDR3 DNA follows: TGTGCCAGCAGTCCATTAAGGGGCGGGCGGAACAATGAGCAGTTCTTC.

The chain couples TRBV5-6 to TRBJ2-2; 13 nucleotides line up with TRBD2. The CDR3 covers 15 residues. The V gene's germline CDR1 is SGHDT and CDR2 YYEEEE. The junction had 4 bases not matched to a gene; V was cut back by 5 bases and J by 6 bases. The CDR3 DNA reads as TGTGCCAGCAGGCGGGGACTAGCGGGGTCCGGGGAGCTGTTTTTT. Translating it yields CASRRGLAGSGELFF. Full variable domain (rest looked up from reference TRBV5-6 and TRBJ2-2): DAGVTQSPTHLIKTRGQQVTLRCSPKSGHDTVSWYQQALGQGPQFIFQYYEEEERQRGNFPDRFSGHQFPNYSSELNVNALLLGDSALYLCASRRGLAGSGELFFGEGSRLTVL.

This clonotype was found many times. The chain links TRBV24-1 to TRBJ2-6; 9 bases line up with TRBD1. The germline gives CDR1 KGHDR, CDR2 SFDVKD. CDR3 length: 19 residues. Losses at the gene ends were 3 bases for V and 1 base for J; bases not matched to a gene: 9. The CDR3 coding sequence is TGTGCCACCAGTGATACGCCCGGGACAGGGTCATCTGGGGCCAACGTCCTGACTTTC. Translation gives CATSDTPGTGSSGANVLTF.

Many counts were recorded for this clonotype. The rearrangement uses TRBV7-2 and TRBJ2-5, with 14 positions matching TRBD2. Germline V gene lookup returns CDR1 SGHTA and CDR2 FQGNSA. There are 16 residues in the CDR3. J gave up 4 bases and V 3 bases, and 4 bases lay outside the gene matches. The CDR3 nucleotides read TGTGCCAGCAGCTTTCCTGGACTAGCGGGAGGAGAGACCCAGTACTTC. This sequence encodes CASSFPGLAGGETQYF.

At least ten counts were recorded for this clonotype. CDR3 residues: CASSTRAHGNQPQHF. The CDR3 coding sequence is TGTGCCAGCAGTACCCGGGCCCACGGGAATCAGCCCCAGCATTTT. This sequence joins TRBV27 and TRBJ1-5; D call uncertain. The CDR3 is made up of 15 amino acids. The germline CDR1 and CDR2 sequences are MNHEY and SMNVEV (reference sequence). V was trimmed by 5 bases and J by 4 bases, leaving 15 bases between them.

This clonotype appeared many times. The chain recombines TRBV7-2 with TRBJ2-7; TRBD2 aligns across 7 bases. Losses at the gene ends were 8 bases for V and 2 bases for J; bases not matched to a gene: 18. The CDR3 contains 17 residues. Germline-derived CDR1 and CDR2 are SGHTA and FQGNSA. CDR3 loop: CASRGGLKSAGTYEQYF. The CDR3 DNA follows: TGTGCCAGCCGGGGAGGGCTAAAGTCAGCGGGAACCTACGAGCAGTACTTC.

This clonotype showed up just a few times. V gene TRBV4-1 combines with J gene TRBJ2-7, with 10 bases identical to TRBD1. Germline CDR1 and CDR2: MGHRA and YSYEKL. Trimming removed 6 bases from V and 3 bases from J; junction bases left unmatched: 5. This CDR3 contains 14 residues. The CDR3 DNA reads TGCGCCAGCAGACCGGACAGGGGGAGCTACGAGCAGTACTTC. It specifies CASRPDRGSYEQYF.

This clonotype was found a few times. J is TRBJ2-7 and V is TRBV27; D perhaps matches TRBD2 (6 bases). The CDR3 is made up of 16 amino acids. Germline-derived CDR1 and CDR2 are MNHEY and SMNVEV (reference sequence). The V end lost 0 bases, the J end lost 2 bases, and 14 bases lay between the germline ends. The CDR3 bases are TGTGCCAGCAGTTTATCGAGTGAGGCGGGACCCTACGAGCAGTACTTC. It yields the protein CASSLSSEAGPYEQYF.

The J gene is TRBJ2-1, the V gene TRBV12-3 or TRBV12-4; D gene uncertain. Trimming left V 0 bases short and J 10 bases short, with 28 bases between. This CDR3 is 19 amino acids long. The CDR3 spells CASSLALINRFNPGEEQFF. The CDR3 bases are TGTGCCAGCAGTTTAGCGCTGATCAATAGGTTTAATCCGGGCGAAGAGCAGTTCTTC.

V gene TRBV10-1 combines with J gene TRBJ2-7; D is ambiguous. Trimming cost V 3 bases and J 6 bases, with 9 bases left between them. CDR3 length equals 12 residues. Germline-derived CDR1 and CDR2 are WNHNN and SYGVQD (reference sequence). The CDR3 DNA reads as TGCGCCAGCAGTGACAGCCCCTTCGAGCAGTACTTC. It codes for CASSDSPFEQYF.

This clonotype was detected only a few times. The genes are TRBV14 and TRBJ2-2; unclear D gene. Trimming pared 6 bases from V and 0 bases from J, leaving 11 bases between. Per the germline V gene, CDR1 is SGHDN and CDR2 is FVKESK. The CDR3 loop spans 15 amino acids. In DNA, the CDR3 is TGTGCCAGCAGTAGTTACGGCACGAACACCGGGGAGCTGTTTTTT. Protein sequence: CASSSYGTNTGELFF.

J is TRBJ2-1 and V is TRBV9; possible D gene TRBD2, 5 bases. V lost 4 bases, J lost 6 bases, and 14 bases lay in between. The CDR3 loop spans 14 amino acids. CDR1 is SGDLS, CDR2 YYNGEE, per germline. DNA of the CDR3: TGTGCCAGCAGCACTGGGCCCCGGGGCAATGAGCAGTTCTTC. It is translated as CASSTGPRGNEQFF.

This clonotype was counted between two and nine times. This chain connects TRBV20-1 to TRBJ1-2; the D is unclear. Between the trimmed V and J ends, which lost 6 bases and 8 bases, there was a span of 19 bases. From germline, CDR1 is DFQATT and CDR2 SNEGSKA (reference sequence). The CDR3 totals 13 residues. The CDR3 loop reads CSATDGVSRGYTF. For the CDR3, the DNA is TGCAGTGCAACGGACGGAGTATCACGGGGCTACACCTTC.

This chain uses TRBV27 with TRBJ2-2; D not resolved. Trimming shortened V by 2 bases and J by 1 base, and 11 bases separated the two germline ends. The CDR3 extends over 16 amino acids. The germline V gene encodes CDR1 MNHEY and CDR2 SMNVEV (reference sequence). The CDR3 DNA reads TGTGCCAGCAGTTTAATGGGGATACAGAACACCGGGGAGCTGTTTTTT. This codes for CASSLMGIQNTGELFF.

This clonotype was found a few times. This chain uses TRBV7-9 with TRBJ1-5, with 9 bases that match TRBD1. The V gene end was trimmed by 3 bases and the J gene end by 5 bases; junction bases not matched to a gene: 2. There are 14 residues in the CDR3. Germline loops: CDR1 SEHNR, CDR2 FQNEAQ (reference sequence). The CDR3 bases are TGTGCCAGCAGCTTCACAGGGGGCGATCAGCCCCAGCATTTT. This encodes CASSFTGGDQPQHF.

This clonotype has at least ten counts. The chain couples TRBV5-1 to TRBJ2-2; D is ambiguous. CDR3 length: 14 residues. The V end lost 2 bases, the J end lost 7 bases, and 12 bases lay between the germline ends. Germline CDR1 SGHRS, CDR2 YFSETQ. The CDR3 sequence is CASSLIQQNGELFF. Written as DNA, the CDR3 is TGCGCCAGCAGCTTAATACAGCAAAACGGGGAGCTGTTTTTT.

The chain uses TRBV12-3 or TRBV12-4 and TRBJ2-2; 7 bases line up with TRBD1. V shed 7 bases, J shed 5 bases, and the junction held 13 bases outside the gene matches. The CDR3 is made up of 16 amino acids. CDR3 sequence (DNA): TGTGCCAGCAACCCAATGACAGGGTCGTCAACCGGGGAGCTGTTTTTT. This codes for CASNPMTGSSTGELFF.

This clonotype was recorded at least ten times. The CDR3 nucleotides read TGTGCCAGCAGTTACCGAGAGGGGAACTCCTACGAGCAGTACTTC. This sequence encodes CASSYREGNSYEQYF. This chain links TRBV6-5 with TRBJ2-7, with D possibly being TRBD1 or TRBD2 (5 bases each). This CDR3 spans 15 amino acids. V lost 2 bases and J lost 0, with 11 bases in between. Germline CDR1 is MNHEY and CDR2 is SVGAGI.

The J gene is TRBJ2-2, the V gene TRBV4-1, with 7 nucleotides matching TRBD1. Germline-derived CDR1 and CDR2 are MGHRA and YSYEKL. The CDR3 is 17 amino acids. The J segment lost 0 bases and the V segment lost 2 bases, leaving 6 bases of the junction unmatched. The chain's CDR3 is CASSQPDRSANTGELFF. Here the CDR3 DNA reads TGCGCCAGCAGCCAACCGGACAGGTCCGCGAACACCGGGGAGCTGTTTTTT.

The chain employs TRBV5-6 and TRBJ2-2; weak D call: TRBD1 (5 bases). Per germline, CDR1 SGHDT and CDR2 YYEEEE. Trimming stripped 7 bases from V and 2 bases from J, with 15 bases between. The CDR3 totals 15 residues. The CDR3 DNA is TGTGCCAGCTTGACGCAGGGATTAAACACCGGGGAGCTGTTTTTT. As protein: CASLTQGLNTGELFF.

The sample holds a few counts of this clonotype. As DNA, the CDR3 is TGTGCCAGCAGCTTGGCCGGGCACACGAGCAATCAGCCCCAGCATTTT. Residues: CASSLAGHTSNQPQHF. This chain connects TRBV5-5 to TRBJ1-5; no reliable D call. The CDR3 runs 16 residues. The ends were cut back, 0 bases at V and 1 base at J, with 11 bases in the middle. Germline values: CDR1 SGHKS, CDR2 YYEKEE (reference sequence).

This clonotype appeared a few times. The chain has TRBV5-1 and TRBJ2-5; D might be TRBD1 (6 bases). The CDR3 runs 15 residues. In germline, CDR1 is SGHRS, CDR2 YFSETQ. V dropped 4 bases and J dropped 5 bases, with 18 bases sitting between them. The DNA for the CDR3 is TGCGCCAGCAGCAGAGACTCAGGGCAGGGGGAGACCCAGTACTTC. Translation: CASSRDSGQGETQYF.

In its sample, this clonotype was seen a few times. The chain recombines TRBV5-1 with TRBJ1-1, with 7 bases that match TRBD1. Trimming removed 0 bases from V and 4 bases from J; junction bases left unmatched: 3. In germline, CDR1 is SGHRS, CDR2 YFSETQ. This CDR3 region has 14 residues. CDR3 residues: CASSLAGTVTEAFF. The CDR3 DNA sequence: TGCGCCAGCAGCTTGGCCGGGACAGTCACTGAAGCTTTCTTT.

This clonotype was counted ten times or more. The chain joins TRBV7-9 to TRBJ2-2; D is ambiguous. The V gene lost 2 bases and the J gene lost 0 bases, with 10 bases spanning the gap. This CDR3 has 16 residues. CDR1 SEHNR and CDR2 FQNEAQ come from the germline V gene (reference sequence). DNA for the CDR3: TGTGCCAGCAGCTTACCCCGGACGGCGAACACCGGGGAGCTGTTTTTT. Translating gives CASSLPRTANTGELFF.

This clonotype showed up just a few times. V and J are TRBV5-1 and TRBJ1-2; maybe TRBD1 (6 bases). This CDR3 comprises 14 residues. Germline V lookup: CDR1 SGHRS, CDR2 YFSETQ. The ends were cut back, 5 bases at V and 5 bases at J, with 16 bases in the middle. For the CDR3, the DNA is TGCGCCAGCAGGGGGCAGGGACAACCTTATGGCTACACCTTC. Its protein product is CASRGQGQPYGYTF. Together with reference TRBV5-1 and TRBJ1-2, the CDR3 gives the full variable domain: KAGVTQTPRYLIKTRGQQVTLSCSPISGHRSVSWYQQTPGQGLQFLFEYFSETQRNKGNFPGRFSGRQFSNSRSEMNVSTLELGDSALYLCASRGQGQPYGYTFGSGTRLTVV.

V is TRBV5-1 and J is TRBJ2-7; 10 bases agree with TRBD1. The CDR3 contains 15 residues. J lost 5 bases, V lost 4 bases, and 9 bases had no gene match. Germline CDR1 SGHRS, CDR2 YFSETQ. CDR3 sequence (DNA): TGCGCCAGCAGCGTGGCGGGACAGGGGTGGAACGAGCAGTACTTC. Translating it yields CASSVAGQGWNEQYF.

Notes on this clonotype: This could be a read error, since a much larger clone is one nucleotide away. The CDR3 coding sequence is TGCAGCGTACCAAGCGGGTGGCCTGAGCAGTTCTTC. It codes for CSVPSGWPEQFF. V gene TRBV29-1 combines with J gene TRBJ2-1, with D possibly TRBD2 on 6 matching bases. The CDR3 consists of 12 residues. Germline loops: CDR1 SQVTM, CDR2 ANQGSEA. Trimming removed 6 bases from V and 9 bases from J, with 15 bases in between.